This T cell receptor (beta chain) was obtained from a study of CD8 T cells in ankylosing spondylitis. Overall study results and limits: Clones that were linked to disease were CD8+ and were relatively rare in peripheral blood. About 8 highly homologous variants made up a TCR beta motif, and this motif appeared characteristic of ankylosing spondylitis blood.

This clonotype was recorded at least ten times. Antigen: not known. Library preparation for TCR beta used quantitative 5'-RACE with molecular barcodes. A single record per CDR3 protein comes from TCRdb applying MiXCR to the 5' RACE reads. The sample records some 700,000 distinct CDR3 sequences, around 20% being singletons. V lost 5 bases to trimming and J lost 6 bases, with 13 bases between them. The CDR3 extends over 14 amino acids. The TCR was taken from a male donor with ankylosing spondylitis. The J gene is TRBJ2-2, the V gene TRBV12-3 or TRBV12-4; D gene uncertain. Sequences were obtained from blood, either unsorted or a sorted T cell fraction (not recorded which). Here the CDR3 reads CASSLTGIAGELFF. The CDR3 nucleotides are TGTGCCAGCAGTCTCACTGGGATCGCCGGGGAGCTGTTTTTT.